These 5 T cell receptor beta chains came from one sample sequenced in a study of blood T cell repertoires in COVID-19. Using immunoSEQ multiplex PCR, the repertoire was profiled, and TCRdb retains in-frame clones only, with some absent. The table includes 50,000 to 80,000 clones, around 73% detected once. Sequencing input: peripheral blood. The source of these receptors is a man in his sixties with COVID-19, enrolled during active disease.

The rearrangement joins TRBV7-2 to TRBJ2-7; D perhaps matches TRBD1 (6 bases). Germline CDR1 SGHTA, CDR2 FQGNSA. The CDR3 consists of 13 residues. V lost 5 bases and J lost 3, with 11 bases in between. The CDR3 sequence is CASSTRGSYEQYF. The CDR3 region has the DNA TGTGCCAGCAGCACGAGGGGGAGCTACGAGCAGTACTTC.

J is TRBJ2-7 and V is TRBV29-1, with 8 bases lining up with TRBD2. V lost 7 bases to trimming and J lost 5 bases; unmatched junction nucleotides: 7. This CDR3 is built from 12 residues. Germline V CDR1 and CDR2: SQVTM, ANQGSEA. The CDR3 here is CSATGLVDEQYF. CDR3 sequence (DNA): TGCAGCGCAACGGGACTAGTCGACGAGCAGTACTTC.

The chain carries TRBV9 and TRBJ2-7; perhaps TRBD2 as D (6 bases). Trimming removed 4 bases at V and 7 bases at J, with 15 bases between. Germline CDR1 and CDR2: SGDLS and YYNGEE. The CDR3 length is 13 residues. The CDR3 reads CASSPPEGDEQYF. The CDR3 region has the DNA TGTGCCAGCAGCCCACCGGAGGGCGATGAGCAGTACTTC. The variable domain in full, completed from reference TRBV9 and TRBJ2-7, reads DSGVTQTPKHLITATGQRVTLRCSPRSGDLSVYWYQQSLDQGLQFLIQYYNGEERAKGNILERFSAQQFPDLHSELNLSSLELGDSALYFCASSPPEGDEQYFGPGTRLTVT.

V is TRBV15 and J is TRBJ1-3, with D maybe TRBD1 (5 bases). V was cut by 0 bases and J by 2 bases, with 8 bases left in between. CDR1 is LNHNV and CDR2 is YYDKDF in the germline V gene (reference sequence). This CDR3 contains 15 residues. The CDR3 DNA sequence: TGTGCCACCAGCAGAGATCAAGGGGCTGGAAACACCATATATTTT. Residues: CATSRDQGAGNTIYF.

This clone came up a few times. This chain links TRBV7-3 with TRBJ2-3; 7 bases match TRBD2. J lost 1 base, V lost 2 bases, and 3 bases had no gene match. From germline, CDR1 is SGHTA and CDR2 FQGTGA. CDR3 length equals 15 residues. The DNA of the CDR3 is TGTGCCAGCAGCTTAGGGACTACCGGCACAGATACGCAGTATTTT. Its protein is CASSLGTTGTDTQYF.